These 10 T cell receptor beta chains were all obtained from the same sample, sequenced in a study of control samples from healthy donors and cancer patients. Sequenced by immunoSEQ multiplex PCR; TCRdb stores in-frame clones only, minus some. This table has 170,000 or so clones, more than 85% appearing once. Sequenced material: blood. The receptors stem from a woman aged 35 to 49 in good health.

This clone was recorded once. This rearrangement joins TRBV12-3 or TRBV12-4 to TRBJ2-3, with D unresolved. The germline V and J ends were trimmed by 2 bases and 8 bases, with 5 bases remaining between them. CDR3 length: 11 residues. The CDR3 spells CASSLIGTQYF. CDR3 sequence (DNA): TGTGCCAGCAGTTTAATTGGTACGCAGTATTTT.

The chain uses TRBV7-2 and TRBJ1-5; possibly TRBD1 for D (5 bases). The germline V gene has CDR1 SGHTA and CDR2 FQGNSA. The CDR3 has 15 amino acids. V gave up 1 base and J gave up 1 base, with 8 bases separating them. As DNA, the CDR3 is TGTGCCAGCAGCTTAGTGTGGGGGAGCAATCAGCCCCAGCATTTT. Its protein product is CASSLVWGSNQPQHF. The entire variable domain, with the rest obtained from reference TRBV7-2 and TRBJ1-5, is as follows: GAGVSQSPSNKVTEKGKDVELRCDPISGHTALYWYRQSLGQGLEFLIYFQGNSAPDKSGLPSDRFSAERTGGSVSTLTIQRTQQEDSAVYLCASSLVWGSNQPQHFGDGTRLSIL.

This chain uses TRBV19 with TRBJ1-5, with unresolved D. There are 13 residues in the CDR3. Trimming removed 7 bases from V and 1 base from J, with 8 bases in between. Germline assignment: CDR1 LNHDA and CDR2 SQIVND (reference sequence). The CDR3 DNA sequence: TGTGCCAGTACAAAGGACAGCAATCAGCCCCAGCATTTT. This gives the protein CASTKDSNQPQHF.

In this sample, this clone turned up a few times. The rearrangement joins TRBV5-6 to TRBJ1-2, with no clear D. The V gene's germline CDR1 is SGHDT and CDR2 YYEEEE. This CDR3 is built from 11 residues. V shed 5 bases and J shed 8 bases, with 10 bases lying between them. CDR3 loop: CASRLSAGYTF. The CDR3 coding sequence is TGTGCCAGCAGGTTATCGGCCGGCTACACCTTC.

This chain links TRBV5-6 with TRBJ2-2; 13 bases line up with TRBD2. V lost 4 bases to trimming and J lost 6 bases; unmatched junction nucleotides: 6. The length of the CDR3 is 16 residues. CDR1 and CDR2 from the germline V gene are SGHDT and YYEEEE. Written as DNA, the CDR3 is TGTGCCAGCAGCGGACTAGCGGGGGTAATTTCCGGGGAGCTGTTTTTT. Amino acids: CASSGLAGVISGELFF.

This clone has only one observation. The genes are TRBV6-1 and TRBJ2-7; weak D call: TRBD1 (6 bases). V lost 1 base to trimming and J lost 2 bases, with 6 bases between them. The CDR3 length is 13 residues. The germline gives CDR1 MNHNS, CDR2 SASEGT. For the CDR3, the DNA is TGTGCCAGCAGTGAAGGGACAGCCTACGAGCAGTACTTC. Encoded protein: CASSEGTAYEQYF.

V usage is TRBV2 and J usage is TRBJ2-5, with a weak D call TRBD1 (6 bases). V was pared by 4 bases and J by 4 bases, with 10 bases between. The CDR3 has 13 amino acids. The germline V gene encodes CDR1 SNHLY and CDR2 FYNNEI. CDR3 in amino acids: CASSAWGRETQYF. Written as DNA, the CDR3 is TGTGCCAGCAGTGCGTGGGGGCGAGAGACCCAGTACTTC.

The chain couples TRBV12-5 to TRBJ2-1, with a tentative D call TRBD2 (6 bases). This CDR3 has 17 amino acids. Germline assignment: CDR1 LGHNT and CDR2 FRNRAP. Between the trimmed V and J ends, which lost 3 bases and 4 bases, there was a span of 19 bases. CDR3 sequence: CASGLQLAPAQYNEQFF. The CDR3 nucleotides are TGTGCTAGTGGTTTACAACTAGCCCCGGCGCAATACAATGAGCAGTTCTTC.

The V gene is TRBV10-2, the J gene TRBJ2-1, with a weak D call TRBD2 (6 bases). V lost 10 bases and J 0 bases, leaving 19 bases between the germline ends. The CDR3 is 16 amino acids. Per germline, CDR1 WSHSY and CDR2 SAAADI. In DNA form, the CDR3 reads TGCGCCACCTCCTCCGGGACTCAGAGCTCCTACAATGAGCAGTTCTTC. Translation: CATSSGTQSSYNEQFF.

The chain has TRBV15 and TRBJ2-2, with 8 bases that match TRBD1. The CDR3 loop spans 17 amino acids. Germline V gene data show CDR1 as LNHNV and CDR2 as YYDKDF (reference sequence). The V gene end was trimmed by 4 bases and the J gene end by 2 bases; junction bases not matched to a gene: 9. The CDR3 sequence is CATSKSPGQANTGELFF. The CDR3 nucleotides are TGTGCCACCAGCAAGAGCCCGGGACAGGCTAACACCGGGGAGCTGTTTTTT.